The 31 T cell receptor beta chains reported below all come from one sample, sequenced in a study of T cell changes during pregnancy in multiple sclerosis. Using immunoSEQ multiplex PCR, the repertoire was profiled, and TCRdb retains in-frame clones only, with some absent. The table records tens of thousands of clones, about 85% of them present only once. The sequencing here drew on peripheral blood, taken before pregnancy. These receptors came from a female donor with multiple sclerosis, enrolled in a pregnancy study.

The V and J genes are TRBV19 and TRBJ1-5; the D is unclear. CDR1 LNHDA and CDR2 SQIVND come from the germline V gene (reference sequence). V lost 7 bases and J 1 base, leaving 8 bases between the germline ends. This CDR3 is 13 amino acids long. This CDR3 reads CASTPLSNQPQHF. CDR3 nucleotide sequence: TGTGCCAGTACACCCCTAAGCAATCAGCCCCAGCATTTT.

The chain is built from TRBV7-2 and TRBJ1-2; possibly TRBD1 for D (5 bases). This CDR3 has 16 residues. The germline V gene encodes CDR1 SGHTA and CDR2 FQGNSA. The ends were cut back, 1 base at V and 2 bases at J, with 14 bases in the middle. DNA for the CDR3: TGTGCCAGCAGCTTAGTTTTCTCCCAGGGAAACTATGGCTACACCTTC. This translates into CASSLVFSQGNYGYTF.

This chain uses TRBV2 with TRBJ1-1; 10 positions match TRBD1. The CDR3 has 14 amino acids. Germline CDR1 and CDR2: SNHLY and FYNNEI. Unmatched junction bases numbered 7, after V lost 7 bases and J lost 5 bases. The CDR3 spells CASTGQGVGTEAFF. The CDR3 DNA sequence: TGTGCCAGCACCGGACAGGGGGTAGGGACTGAAGCTTTCTTT.

This clone was seen once. The V call is TRBV2, the J call TRBJ1-2; D is unresolved. CDR3 length: 14 residues. V was trimmed by 5 bases and J by 3 bases, leaving 13 bases between them. CDR1 SNHLY and CDR2 FYNNEI come from the germline V gene. CDR3 region: CASSLETIYYGYTF. CDR3 sequence (DNA): TGTGCCAGCAGTTTAGAGACAATCTACTATGGCTACACCTTC.

The V call is TRBV2, the J call TRBJ2-5; 12 nucleotides line up with TRBD2. Germline V gene data show CDR1 as SNHLY and CDR2 as FYNNEI. J gave up 4 bases and V 4 bases, and 7 bases lay outside the gene matches. CDR3 length equals 16 residues. This CDR3 is CASSGRLAGDSETQYF. The CDR3 nucleotides are TGTGCCAGCAGTGGAAGACTAGCGGGAGATTCAGAGACCCAGTACTTC.

The gene calls are TRBV4-1 and TRBJ2-7; TRBD1 is a possible D gene (5 bases). The germline V and J ends were trimmed by 10 bases and 3 bases, with 10 bases remaining between them. The length of the CDR3 is 11 residues. Germline V gene lookup returns CDR1 MGHRA and CDR2 YSYEKL. The CDR3 nucleotides read TGCGCCACCGGTACAGGCTACGAGCAGTACTTC. Translated, it gives CATGTGYEQYF.

The genes are TRBV11-1 and TRBJ1-1; 7 nucleotides match TRBD1. The CDR3 has 14 residues. Germline V CDR1 and CDR2: SGHAT, FQDESV (reference sequence). After removal of 4 bases from V and 4 bases from J, the junction contained 6 bases not matched to a gene. This chain's CDR3 is CASSYDRVATEAFF. As DNA, the CDR3 is TGTGCCAGCAGCTACGACAGGGTGGCCACTGAAGCTTTCTTT.

The V call is TRBV6-1, the J call TRBJ1-5; D possibly corresponds to TRBD1 (5 bases). Looked up from germline, CDR1 is MNHNS and CDR2 is SASEGT. V lost 8 bases and J lost 8, with 19 bases in between. This CDR3 has 14 residues. The CDR3 bases are TGTGCCAGCGACAGAGACATGTTCGTGGAGCCCCAGCATTTT. Amino acids: CASDRDMFVEPQHF.

V usage is TRBV7-2 and J usage is TRBJ2-6; no clear D. Trimming pared 7 bases from V and 0 bases from J, leaving 4 bases between. The CDR3 is 13 residues long. Germline V gene data show CDR1 as SGHTA and CDR2 as FQGNSA. CDR3: CASTLSGANVLTF. The CDR3 coding sequence is TGTGCCAGCACCCTCTCTGGGGCCAACGTCCTGACTTTC.

The chain employs TRBV6-4 and TRBJ1-5; the match to TRBD1 covers 7 bases. Germline CDR1 reads MRHNA; CDR2 reads SNTAGT. There are 16 residues in the CDR3. V shed 0 bases, J shed 7 bases, and the junction held 9 bases outside the gene matches. This CDR3 is CASSDSAAGGSQPQHF. As DNA, the CDR3 is TGTGCCAGCAGTGACTCAGCGGCAGGGGGAAGCCAGCCCCAGCATTTT.

This chain links TRBV7-2 with TRBJ1-1; unclear D gene. Germline V gene lookup returns CDR1 SGHTA and CDR2 FQGNSA. This CDR3 contains 15 residues. V lost 5 bases to trimming and J lost 3 bases, with 16 bases between them. The CDR3 DNA sequence: TGTGCCAGCAGCCCCCACGGCGGCGGAGACACTGAAGCTTTCTTT. Translating it yields CASSPHGGGDTEAFF.

The J gene is TRBJ2-2, the V gene TRBV7-9, with D perhaps matching TRBD2 (6 bases). Trimming cost V 0 bases and J 6 bases, with 17 bases left between them. Germline-derived CDR1 and CDR2 are SEHNR and FQNEAQ (reference sequence). The CDR3 consists of 17 residues. The DNA for the CDR3 is TGTGCCAGCAGCTTAGCTTTATCCGGCGGGGCGGCCGGGGAGCTGTTTTTT. As protein: CASSLALSGGAAGELFF.

CDR3 coding DNA: TGTGCCAGCACCACTAGCGGGAGTTCCAACTACGAGCAGTACTTC. Residues: CASTTSGSSNYEQYF. The V call is TRBV11-2, the J call TRBJ2-7, with 11 bases lining up with TRBD2. Germline V gives CDR1 SGHAT, CDR2 FQNNGV. CDR3 size: 15 residues. V was pared by 7 bases and J by 3 bases, with 8 bases of the junction left unmatched.

The chain joins TRBV4-2 to TRBJ1-1; 10 nucleotides match TRBD1. Germline V gene sequence: CDR1 LGHNA, CDR2 YNFKEQ. The V and J ends lost 5 bases and 0 bases, in that order; junction bases with no gene match: 12. This CDR3 region has 18 residues. CDR3 DNA sequence: TGTGCCAGCAGCGAGGGTGGGACAGGGGATATCATGAACACTGAAGCTTTCTTT. Encoded protein: CASSEGGTGDIMNTEAFF.

The CDR3 sequence is CASSDYSLGVYGYTF. As DNA, the CDR3 is TGTGCCAGCAGTGATTATTCATTAGGAGTCTATGGCTACACCTTC. This rearrangement joins TRBV6-1 to TRBJ1-2, with no clear D. From germline, CDR1 is MNHNS and CDR2 SASEGT. V was pared by 3 bases and J by 4 bases, with 15 bases between. The CDR3 spans 15 residues.

The genes are TRBV19 and TRBJ2-7; 12 bases fit TRBD2. Germline V CDR1 and CDR2: LNHDA, SQIVND (reference sequence). Germline trimming cut 5 bases from V and 0 bases from J; bases unmatched to any gene: 8. This CDR3 is 17 amino acids long. This CDR3 is CASSASGGAPSSYEQYF. CDR3 bases: TGTGCCAGTAGTGCTAGCGGGGGGGCGCCTAGCTCCTACGAGCAGTACTTC.

The chain has TRBV10-1 and TRBJ2-7; 11 nucleotides match TRBD1. CDR3 length equals 13 residues. Germline CDR1 and CDR2: WNHNN and SYGVQD (reference sequence). With V trimmed by 10 bases and J by 5 bases, 7 bases remained unmatched. Here the CDR3 DNA reads TGCGCCACCGGGACGGGACAGGGGGACGAGCAGTACTTC. Its translation is CATGTGQGDEQYF.

The chain combines TRBV6-5 with TRBJ1-1; 9 bases map to TRBD1. V shed 6 bases and J 1 base; nucleotides not matched to a gene: 3. The V gene's germline CDR1 is MNHEY and CDR2 SVGAGI. This CDR3 is built from 14 residues. The chain's CDR3 is CASSWGQGNTEAFF. The CDR3 bases are TGTGCCAGCAGCTGGGGACAGGGGAACACTGAAGCTTTCTTT.

The V and J genes are TRBV7-2 and TRBJ2-1, with a possible D match to TRBD1 (5 bases). In germline, CDR1 is SGHTA, CDR2 FQGNSA. The CDR3 has 15 amino acids. The V end lost 1 base, the J end lost 2 bases, and 9 bases lay between the germline ends. The CDR3 region has the DNA TGTGCCAGCAGCTTAGACTGGGGCGCCTACAATGAGCAGTTCTTC. Encoded protein: CASSLDWGAYNEQFF.

V is TRBV5-5 and J is TRBJ2-7; 9 positions match TRBD1. With V trimmed by 3 bases and J by 5 bases, 9 bases remained unmatched. Germline V gene sequence: CDR1 SGHKS, CDR2 YYEKEE (reference sequence). The CDR3 has 15 amino acids. In DNA, the CDR3 is TGTGCCAGCAGCTCGGGGCGGGACAGGGAGCACGAGCAGTACTTC. Protein product: CASSSGRDREHEQYF.

The chain links TRBV19 to TRBJ1-3; unclear D gene. The germline CDR1 and CDR2 sequences are LNHDA and SQIVND (reference sequence). The V gene lost 1 base and the J gene lost 1 base, with 5 bases spanning the gap. CDR3 size: 14 residues. The chain's CDR3 is CASSIGGSGNTIYF. DNA of the CDR3: TGTGCCAGTAGTATAGGAGGGTCTGGAAACACCATATATTTT.

The rearrangement uses TRBV5-1 and TRBJ2-3, with 8 bases lining up with TRBD2. Trimming took 2 bases from V and 0 from J; bases not matched to a gene: 2. This CDR3 has 15 residues. The germline gives CDR1 SGHRS, CDR2 YFSETQ. As DNA, the CDR3 is TGCGCCAGCAGCTTCTCGGGGGGGAGCACAGATACGCAGTATTTT. Its protein is CASSFSGGSTDTQYF.

V gene TRBV4-1 combines with J gene TRBJ1-3; a possible D gene is TRBD1 (5 bases). The CDR3 is 16 amino acids. Trimming removed 2 bases from V and 2 bases from J, with 13 bases in between. Germline lookup yields CDR1 MGHRA and CDR2 YSYEKL. This CDR3 is CASSQPVSRAGNTIYF. In DNA form, the CDR3 reads TGCGCCAGCAGCCAACCGGTTTCCAGGGCTGGAAACACCATATATTTT.

The chain is built from TRBV7-9 and TRBJ1-3, with D possibly TRBD1 on 5 matching bases. Trimming shortened V by 5 bases and J by 3 bases, and 14 bases separated the two germline ends. Looked up from germline, CDR1 is SEHNR and CDR2 is FQNEAQ (reference sequence). CDR3 length: 15 amino acids. This CDR3 reads CASSLPGGRGNTIYF. The CDR3 DNA is TGTGCCAGCAGCCTACCGGGGGGTCGTGGAAACACCATATATTTT.

The chain joins TRBV7-9 to TRBJ1-2, with TRBD1 as a possible D gene (5 bases). Trimming took 2 bases from V and 2 from J, leaving 9 bases between them. The CDR3 totals 14 residues. The V gene's germline CDR1 is SEHNR and CDR2 FQNEAQ (reference sequence). The CDR3 DNA reads TGTGCCAGCAGCTTACAGGGATACAACTATGGCTACACCTTC. This gives the protein CASSLQGYNYGYTF.

The table lists this clone with a count of one. J is TRBJ2-5 and V is TRBV12-5, with a weak D call TRBD1 (6 bases). Germline CDR1 is LGHNT and CDR2 is FRNRAP. V dropped 5 bases and J dropped 4 bases, with 23 bases sitting between them. The CDR3 consists of 17 residues. The CDR3 DNA follows: TGTGCTAGTGGTCTCCACCCTCGGACAGCCTTGAGAGAGACCCAGTACTTC. Its translation is CASGLHPRTALRETQYF.

The chain carries TRBV30 and TRBJ2-5, with 12 nucleotides matching TRBD2. The length of the CDR3 is 15 residues. Trimming removed 2 bases from V and 4 bases from J; junction bases left unmatched: 5. In germline, CDR1 is GTSNPN, CDR2 SVGIG (reference sequence). The CDR3 loop reads CAWSRLAGVGETQYF. CDR3 DNA sequence: TGTGCCTGGAGTCGACTAGCGGGGGTAGGAGAGACCCAGTACTTC.

This clone was counted between two and nine times. The gene calls are TRBV5-8 and TRBJ1-6, with D unclear. Germline CDR1 is SGHTS and CDR2 is YDEGEE. This CDR3 contains 15 residues. V was cut by 0 bases and J by 9 bases, with 13 bases left in between. CDR3 nucleotide sequence: TGTGCCAGCAGCTTGGTGGGCTTGGTCGGTTCACCCCTCCACTTT. Amino acid sequence: CASSLVGLVGSPLHF.

In the case of this clone: The sample has other DNA sequences that encode this CDR3 too. The chain recombines TRBV4-2 with TRBJ2-5, with 11 bases aligning to TRBD2. Germline CDR1 LGHNA, CDR2 YNFKEQ. J gave up 3 bases and V 3 bases, and 0 bases lay outside the gene matches. There are 14 residues in the CDR3. The CDR3 reads CASSQGLAEETQYF. The DNA of the CDR3 is TGTGCCAGCAGCCAGGGACTAGCGGAAGAGACCCAGTACTTC.

The chain joins TRBV9 to TRBJ2-7; 8 nucleotides align to TRBD2. This CDR3 has 15 residues. The V gene end was trimmed by 3 bases and the J gene end by 0 bases; junction bases not matched to a gene: 5. The germline CDR1 and CDR2 sequences are SGDLS and YYNGEE. The CDR3 reads CASSAGGGFSYEQYF. The CDR3 bases are TGTGCCAGCAGCGCGGGGGGGGGATTCTCCTACGAGCAGTACTTC.

The chain joins TRBV19 to TRBJ2-1; maybe TRBD1 (6 bases). The germline V and J ends were trimmed by 5 bases and 0 bases, with 14 bases remaining between them. The CDR3 covers 16 residues. From germline, CDR1 is LNHDA and CDR2 SQIVND (reference sequence). As DNA, the CDR3 is TGTGCCAGTAGTTCCGGACAGTCCAGCTCCTACAATGAGCAGTTCTTC. Translated: CASSSGQSSSYNEQFF.